The entry below gives a single TCR beta chain sequence along with its context. V lost 0 bases and J 10 bases, leaving 7 bases between the germline ends. Germline V CDR1 and CDR2: LGHNA, YNFKEQ. The CDR3 has 12 residues. These data come from a study of shared clonotypes between healthy human individuals. Every donor, a Caucasian adult, lived in Nashville, Tennessee. Profiled with immunoSEQ multiplex PCR; TCRdb holds only in-frame clones, not every one. The top ten clones hold 0.35% to 0.5% of a sample with 2 million to 2.5 million clones, just over 90% of them seen once. The sample taken for sequencing was naive CD4+ T cells from PBMCs. Described subset: CD45RA+ positively selected. The chain is built from TRBV4-2 and TRBJ2-1; D is unresolved. The sequence derives from a man between 18 and 35 years old in good health. Some clones in this sample may be carry-over from other donors' samples. This chain's CDR3 is CASSQDRAEQFF. Here the CDR3 DNA reads TGTGCCAGCAGCCAAGATAGAGCAGAGCAGTTCTTC.